Given below is one T cell receptor (beta chain) in context. Its specificity is unknown. No culture step preceded sequencing of the ex vivo isolated memory T cells. This record belongs to a study of CD4 T cell repertoires in COVID-19. Study-wide results and limits: Two or all three memory subsets shared several highly expanded SARS-CoV-2-reactive clonotypes. In SARS-CoV and/or HKU1 spike cultures, between 7 and 25% of SARS-CoV-2 clonotypes reappeared.

Generated by immunoSEQ multiplex PCR, the TCRdb table keeps only in-frame clones and is missing some. The sample lists tens of thousands of clones; about 83% were seen once. The V gene's germline CDR1 is LNHNV and CDR2 YYDKDF (reference sequence). V was shortened by 5 bases and J by 4 bases, with 9 bases between the two germline ends. The CDR3 runs to 13 residues. The gene calls are TRBV15 and TRBJ1-5; D gene ambiguous. The input for sequencing was CD4+ T cells from peripheral blood, taken after recovery from COVID-19. The clonotype originates from a human donor who had COVID-19. This CDR3 is CATSLAMNQPQHF. The DNA of the CDR3 is TGTGCCACCAGCCTTGCTATGAATCAGCCCCAGCATTTT.